This T cell receptor (beta chain) comes out of a study of T cells in Graves' hyperthyroidism and ophthalmopathy. This clonotype was recorded at least ten times. The CDR3 spans 12 residues. CDR1 and CDR2 (germline): SNHLY, FYNNEI. Trimming pared 6 bases from V and 4 bases from J, leaving 9 bases between. RNA transcripts served as the template for amplifying TCR beta CDR3 regions. HTBI primers were the set used in a first-round RT-PCR of the TCR CDR3. One entry per CDR3 protein results from TCRdb running MiXCR on the multiplex PCR reads. The sample lists about 640,000 distinct CDR3 sequences, around 13% seen once, with around an eighth in the top ten.

The chain combines TRBV2 with TRBJ2-5; TRBD2 might be the D (6 bases). The sequencing sample was made of blood. The sequence derives from a woman in her forties or fifties with Graves' ophthalmopathy. The DNA for the CDR3 is TGTGCCAGCAGAGTCGGGGGAGAGACCCAGTACTTC. It codes for CASRVGGETQYF. Complete variable domain (other parts from reference TRBV2 and TRBJ2-5): EPEVTQTPSHQVTQMGQEVILRCVPISNHLYFYWYRQILGQKVEFLVSFYNNEISEKSEIFDDQFSVERPDGSNFTLKIRSTKLEDSAMYFCASRVGGETQYFGPGTRLLVL.